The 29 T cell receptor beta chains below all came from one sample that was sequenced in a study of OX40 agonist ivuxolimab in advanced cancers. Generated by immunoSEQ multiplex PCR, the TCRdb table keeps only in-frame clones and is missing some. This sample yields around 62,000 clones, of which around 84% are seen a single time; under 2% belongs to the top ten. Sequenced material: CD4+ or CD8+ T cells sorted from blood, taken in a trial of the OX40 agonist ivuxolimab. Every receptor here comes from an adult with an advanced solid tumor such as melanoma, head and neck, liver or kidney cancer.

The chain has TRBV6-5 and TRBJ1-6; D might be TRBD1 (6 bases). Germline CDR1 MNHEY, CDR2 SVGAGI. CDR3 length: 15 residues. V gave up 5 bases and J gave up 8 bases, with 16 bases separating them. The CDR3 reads CASSAAGGRHSPLHF. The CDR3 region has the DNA TGTGCCAGCAGTGCCGCGGGGGGGCGGCATTCACCCCTCCACTTT.

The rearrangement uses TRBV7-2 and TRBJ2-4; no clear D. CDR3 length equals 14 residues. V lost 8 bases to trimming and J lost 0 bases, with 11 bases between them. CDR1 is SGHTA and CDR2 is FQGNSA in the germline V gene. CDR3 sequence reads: CASGSSGAKNIQYF. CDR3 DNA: TGTGCCAGCGGCAGTAGTGGAGCCAAAAACATTCAGTACTTC.

The CDR3 loop is CASSPPGLYEQYF. The CDR3 DNA is TGTGCCAGCAGTCCCCCTGGCCTCTACGAGCAGTACTTC. The chain combines TRBV6-5 with TRBJ2-7; D not resolved. Trimming removed 5 bases at V and 3 bases at J, with 11 bases between. In germline, CDR1 is MNHEY, CDR2 SVGAGI. The CDR3 extends over 13 amino acids.

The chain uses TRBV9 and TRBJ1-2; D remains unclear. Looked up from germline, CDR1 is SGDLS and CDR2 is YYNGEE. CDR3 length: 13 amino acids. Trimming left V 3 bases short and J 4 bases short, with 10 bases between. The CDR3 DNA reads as TGTGCCAGCAGCGCCCGAGATATCTATGGCTACACCTTC. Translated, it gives CASSARDIYGYTF. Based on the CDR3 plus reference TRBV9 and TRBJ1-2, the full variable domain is DSGVTQTPKHLITATGQRVTLRCSPRSGDLSVYWYQQSLDQGLQFLIQYYNGEERAKGNILERFSAQQFPDLHSELNLSSLELGDSALYFCASSARDIYGYTFGSGTRLTVV.

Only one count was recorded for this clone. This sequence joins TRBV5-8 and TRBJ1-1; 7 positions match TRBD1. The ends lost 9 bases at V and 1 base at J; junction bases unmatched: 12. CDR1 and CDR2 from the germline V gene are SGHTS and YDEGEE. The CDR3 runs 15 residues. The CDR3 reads CAKTKAGTANTEAFF. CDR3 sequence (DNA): TGTGCCAAAACGAAGGCCGGGACAGCGAACACTGAAGCTTTCTTT.

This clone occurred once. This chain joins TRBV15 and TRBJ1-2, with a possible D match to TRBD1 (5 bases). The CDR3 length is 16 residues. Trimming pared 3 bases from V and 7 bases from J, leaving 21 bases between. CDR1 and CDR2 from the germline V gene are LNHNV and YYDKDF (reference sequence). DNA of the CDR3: TGTGCCACCAGCAGGACCTACAACCAGGGTCACGCTGGCTACACCTTC. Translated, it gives CATSRTYNQGHAGYTF.

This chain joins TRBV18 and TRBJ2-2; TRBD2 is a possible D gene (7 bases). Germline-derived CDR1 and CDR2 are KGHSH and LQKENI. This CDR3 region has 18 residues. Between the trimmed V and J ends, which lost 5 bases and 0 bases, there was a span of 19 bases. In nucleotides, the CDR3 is TGTGCCAGCTCATCAGCGTTGGGGGGGACAACGAACACCGGGGAGCTGTTTTTT. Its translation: CASSSALGGTTNTGELFF.

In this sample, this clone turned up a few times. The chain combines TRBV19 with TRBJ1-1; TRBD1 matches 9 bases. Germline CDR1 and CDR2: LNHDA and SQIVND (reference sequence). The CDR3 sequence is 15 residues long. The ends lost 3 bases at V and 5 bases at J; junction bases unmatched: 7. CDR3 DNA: TGTGCCAGTAGTATGGGACAGGGTAGGGGAACTGAAGCTTTCTTT. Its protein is CASSMGQGRGTEAFF.

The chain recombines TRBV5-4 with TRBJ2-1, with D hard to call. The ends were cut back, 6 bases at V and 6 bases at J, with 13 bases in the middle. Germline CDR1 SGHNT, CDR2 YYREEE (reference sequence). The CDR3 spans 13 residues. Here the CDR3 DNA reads TGTGCCAGCATGATGACAAATTCCAATGAGCAGTTCTTC. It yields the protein CASMMTNSNEQFF. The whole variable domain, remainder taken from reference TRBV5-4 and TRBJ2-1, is ETGVTQSPTHLIKTRGQQVTLRCSSQSGHNTVSWYQQALGQGPQFIFQYYREEENGRGNFPPRFSGLQFPNYSSELNVNALELDDSALYLCASMMTNSNEQFFGPGTRLTVL.

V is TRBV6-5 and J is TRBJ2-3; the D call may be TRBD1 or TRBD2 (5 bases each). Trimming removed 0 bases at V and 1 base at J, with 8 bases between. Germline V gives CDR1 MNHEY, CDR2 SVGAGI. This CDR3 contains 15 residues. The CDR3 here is CASSYSRGGTDTQYF. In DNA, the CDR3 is TGTGCCAGCAGTTACTCGAGAGGGGGCACAGATACGCAGTATTTT.

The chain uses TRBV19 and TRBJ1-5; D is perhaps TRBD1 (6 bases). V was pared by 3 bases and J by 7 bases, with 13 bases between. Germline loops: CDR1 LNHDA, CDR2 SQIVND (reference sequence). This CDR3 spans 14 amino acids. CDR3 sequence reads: CASSIAGAEQPQHF. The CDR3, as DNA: TGTGCCAGTAGTATCGCAGGGGCAGAGCAGCCCCAGCATTTT.

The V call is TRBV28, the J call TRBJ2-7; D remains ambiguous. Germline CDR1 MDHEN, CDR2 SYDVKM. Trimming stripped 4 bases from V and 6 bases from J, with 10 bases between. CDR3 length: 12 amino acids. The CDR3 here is CASSSTPREQYF. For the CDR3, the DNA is TGTGCCAGCAGTTCCACCCCTCGCGAGCAGTACTTC.

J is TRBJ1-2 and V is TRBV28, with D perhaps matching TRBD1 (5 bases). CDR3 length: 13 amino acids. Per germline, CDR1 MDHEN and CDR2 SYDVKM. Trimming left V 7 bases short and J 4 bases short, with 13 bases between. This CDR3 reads CASMAGFIYGYTF. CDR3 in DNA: TGTGCCAGCATGGCAGGGTTCATCTATGGCTACACCTTC.

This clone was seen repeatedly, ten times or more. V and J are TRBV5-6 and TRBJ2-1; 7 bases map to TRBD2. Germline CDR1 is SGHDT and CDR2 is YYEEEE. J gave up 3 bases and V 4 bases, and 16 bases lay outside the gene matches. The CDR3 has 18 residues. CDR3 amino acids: CASSTNWRPAGVYNEQFF. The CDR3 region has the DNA TGTGCCAGCAGCACGAACTGGAGGCCGGCGGGAGTCTACAATGAGCAGTTCTTC.

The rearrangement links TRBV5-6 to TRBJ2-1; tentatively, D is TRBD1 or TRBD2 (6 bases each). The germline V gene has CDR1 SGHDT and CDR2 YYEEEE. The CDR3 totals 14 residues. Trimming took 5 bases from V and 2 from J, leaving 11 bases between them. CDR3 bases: TGTGCCAGCAGAGGGGGAGGCCCCTACAATGAGCAGTTCTTC. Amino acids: CASRGGGPYNEQFF.

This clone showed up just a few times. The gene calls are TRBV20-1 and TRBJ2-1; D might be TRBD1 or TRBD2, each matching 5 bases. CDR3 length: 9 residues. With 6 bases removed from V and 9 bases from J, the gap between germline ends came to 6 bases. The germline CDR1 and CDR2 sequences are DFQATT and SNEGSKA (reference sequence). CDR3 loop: CSAGVEQFF. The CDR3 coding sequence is TGCAGTGCGGGGGTTGAGCAGTTCTTC.

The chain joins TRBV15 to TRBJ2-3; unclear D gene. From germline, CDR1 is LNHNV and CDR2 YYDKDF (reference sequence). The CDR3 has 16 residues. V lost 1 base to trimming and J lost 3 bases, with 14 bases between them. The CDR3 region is CATSRGQRLGTDTQYF. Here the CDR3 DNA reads TGTGCCACCAGCAGAGGACAAAGGTTAGGGACAGATACGCAGTATTTT.

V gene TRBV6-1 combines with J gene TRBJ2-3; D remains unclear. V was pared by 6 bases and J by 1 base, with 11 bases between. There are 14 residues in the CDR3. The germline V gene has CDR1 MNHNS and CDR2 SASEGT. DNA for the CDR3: TGTGCCAGCAGGGCCTCGTGGCGCACAGATACGCAGTATTTT. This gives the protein CASRASWRTDTQYF.

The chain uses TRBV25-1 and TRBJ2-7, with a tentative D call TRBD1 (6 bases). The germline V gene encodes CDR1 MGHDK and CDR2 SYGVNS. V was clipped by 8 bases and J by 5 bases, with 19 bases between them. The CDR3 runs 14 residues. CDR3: CASPNVDSEDEQYF. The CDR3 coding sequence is TGTGCCAGCCCCAATGTGGACAGCGAGGACGAGCAGTACTTC.

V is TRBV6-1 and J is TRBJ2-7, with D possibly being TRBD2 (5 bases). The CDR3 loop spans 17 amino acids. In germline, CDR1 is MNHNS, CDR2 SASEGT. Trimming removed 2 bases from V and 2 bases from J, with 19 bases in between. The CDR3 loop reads CASSELTRVVSPYEQYF. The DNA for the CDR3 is TGTGCCAGCAGTGAATTAACGCGGGTTGTCTCCCCCTACGAGCAGTACTTC.

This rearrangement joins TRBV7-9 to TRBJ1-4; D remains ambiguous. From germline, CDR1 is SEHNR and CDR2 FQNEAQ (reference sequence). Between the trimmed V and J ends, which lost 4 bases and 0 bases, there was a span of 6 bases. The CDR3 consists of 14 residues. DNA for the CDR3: TGTGCCAGCAGCTCCGGGGCAACTAATGAAAAACTGTTTTTT. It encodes CASSSGATNEKLFF.

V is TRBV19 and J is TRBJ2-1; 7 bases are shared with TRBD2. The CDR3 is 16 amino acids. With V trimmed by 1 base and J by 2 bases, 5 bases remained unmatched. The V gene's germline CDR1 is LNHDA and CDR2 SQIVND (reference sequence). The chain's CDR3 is CASSIARAGPYNEQFF. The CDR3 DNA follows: TGTGCCAGTAGTATAGCAAGAGCGGGACCCTACAATGAGCAGTTCTTC. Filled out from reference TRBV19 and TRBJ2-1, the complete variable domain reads DGGITQSPKYLFRKEGQNVTLSCEQNLNHDAMYWYRQDPGQGLRLIYYSQIVNDFQKGDIAEGYSVSREKKESFPLTVTSAQKNPTAFYLCASSIARAGPYNEQFFGPGTRLTVL.

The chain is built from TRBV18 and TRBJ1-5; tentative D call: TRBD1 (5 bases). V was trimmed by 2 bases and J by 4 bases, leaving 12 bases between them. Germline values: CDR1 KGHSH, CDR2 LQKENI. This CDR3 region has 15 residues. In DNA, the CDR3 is TGTGCCAGCTCACCAGGCGGCAGGGTGAATCAGCCCCAGCATTTT. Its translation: CASSPGGRVNQPQHF.

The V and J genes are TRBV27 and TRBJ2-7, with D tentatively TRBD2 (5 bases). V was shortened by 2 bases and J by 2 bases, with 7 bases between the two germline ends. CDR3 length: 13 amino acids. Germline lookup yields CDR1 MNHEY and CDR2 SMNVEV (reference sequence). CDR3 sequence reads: CASSLVGTYEQYF. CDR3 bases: TGTGCCAGCAGTTTAGTCGGGACCTACGAGCAGTACTTC.

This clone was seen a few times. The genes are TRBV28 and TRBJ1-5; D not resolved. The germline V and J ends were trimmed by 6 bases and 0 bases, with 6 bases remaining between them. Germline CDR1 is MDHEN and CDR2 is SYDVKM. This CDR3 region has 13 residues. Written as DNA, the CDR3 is TGTGCCAGCAGGGAGTATAGCAATCAGCCCCAGCATTTT. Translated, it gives CASREYSNQPQHF. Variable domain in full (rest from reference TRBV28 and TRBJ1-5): DVKVTQSSRYLVKRTGEKVFLECVQDMDHENMFWYRQDPGLGLRLIYFSYDVKMKEKGDIPEGYSVSREKKERFSLILESASTNQTSMYLCASREYSNQPQHFGDGTRLSIL.

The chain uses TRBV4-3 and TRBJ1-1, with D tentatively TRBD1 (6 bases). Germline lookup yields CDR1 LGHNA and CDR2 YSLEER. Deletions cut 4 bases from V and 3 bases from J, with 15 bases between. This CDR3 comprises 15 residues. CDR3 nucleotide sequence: TGCGCCAGCAGCCGCACGGGAGGGGGTGACACTGAAGCTTTCTTT. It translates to CASSRTGGGDTEAFF.

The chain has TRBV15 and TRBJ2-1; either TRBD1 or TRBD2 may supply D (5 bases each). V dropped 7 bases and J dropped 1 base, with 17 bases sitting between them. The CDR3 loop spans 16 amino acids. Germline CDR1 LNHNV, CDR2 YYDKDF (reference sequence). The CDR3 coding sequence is TGTGCCACCACCTCGAGGGGTAGAGGATCCTACAATGAGCAGTTCTTC. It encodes CATTSRGRGSYNEQFF.

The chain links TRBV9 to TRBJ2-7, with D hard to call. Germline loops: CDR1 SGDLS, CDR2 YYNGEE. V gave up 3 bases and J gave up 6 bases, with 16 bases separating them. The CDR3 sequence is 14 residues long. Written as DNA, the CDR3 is TGTGCCAGCAGCGCCCACCTAGGAACGGCCGAGCAGTACTTC. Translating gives CASSAHLGTAEQYF.

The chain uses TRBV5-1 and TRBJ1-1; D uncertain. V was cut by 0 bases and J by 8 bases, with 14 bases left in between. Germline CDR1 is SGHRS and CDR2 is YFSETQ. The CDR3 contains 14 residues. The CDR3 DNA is TGCGCCAGCAGCTTGGACCCCGGGTCCTCCGAAGCTTTCTTT. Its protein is CASSLDPGSSEAFF.